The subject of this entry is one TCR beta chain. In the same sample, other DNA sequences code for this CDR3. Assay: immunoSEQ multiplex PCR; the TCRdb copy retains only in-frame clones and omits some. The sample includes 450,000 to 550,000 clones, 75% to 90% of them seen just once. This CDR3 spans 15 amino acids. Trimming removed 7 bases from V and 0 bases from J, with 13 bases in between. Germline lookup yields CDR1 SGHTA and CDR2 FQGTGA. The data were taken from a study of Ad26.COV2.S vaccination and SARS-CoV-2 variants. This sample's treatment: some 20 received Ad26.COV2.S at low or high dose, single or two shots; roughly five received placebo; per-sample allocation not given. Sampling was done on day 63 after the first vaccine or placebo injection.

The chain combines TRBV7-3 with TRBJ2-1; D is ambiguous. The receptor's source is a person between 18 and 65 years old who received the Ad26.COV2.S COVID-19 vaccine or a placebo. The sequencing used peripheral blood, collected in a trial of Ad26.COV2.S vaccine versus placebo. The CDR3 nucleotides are TGTGCCAGCACGCCAGACGGGTCCTCCTACAATGAGCAGTTCTTC. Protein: CASTPDGSSYNEQFF.